This T cell receptor (beta chain) was retrieved from a study of cytotoxic CD8 clonotypes in ibrutinib-treated CLL (dated by TCRdb to the early 2020s). Broadly, across the study: The cohort had 11 to 12 relapsed/refractory and roughly 15 treatment-naive patients; roughly 17 were IGHV unmutated. Responses were partial in 24 patients and complete in 2; after median roughly 69 months follow-up, about 14 stayed in remission and about twelve progressed. Samples at response were collected after a median of 12 months of treatment, with a range of 6 to 36 months. An average of 255,043 productive templates and tens of thousands of productive rearrangements was obtained per sample. Longitudinal samples were available for about 30% of the roughly 86 trial participants. Cryopreserved peripheral blood mononuclear cells were collected at three points: before therapy, at response, and at either sustained remission or disease progression. Every sample from remission and from progressive disease was obtained while the patients were still on ibrutinib.

For TCR beta library preparation, roughly 2.1 micrograms of genomic DNA was extracted from cryopreserved PBMCs. Longitudinal blood samples from CLL patients on ibrutinib monotherapy were analyzed using high-throughput TCR beta sequencing. The patients took part in an open-label, single-center phase 2 trial of ibrutinib monotherapy. Trimming accounts for 1 base at V and 3 bases at J, while the number of junction bases matched to no gene is 4. The CDR3 covers 15 residues, taking in both the cysteine and the phenylalanine. Here the CDR3 DNA is all that survives: 45 bases in frame from base 1. Looking up the germline V gene (reference sequence) yields CDR1 PRHDT and CDR2 FYEKMQ. Each clonotype received, on average, approximately 9.9x coverage in deep resolution sequencing performed on a MiSeq, where the target depth lay between 1 in 1 million and 1 in 200,000 T cells. The immunoSEQ hsTCRB Kit was used to generate the TCR beta libraries. In the authors' own workflow: Data were analyzed with ImmunoSEQ Data Assistant and ImmunoSEQ Analyzer, with V, D and J genes assigned per IMGT definitions. Clonality was computed as one minus normalized Shannon entropy of productive rearrangement frequencies, ranging from 0 to 1. Only overrepresented clonotypes making up at least 0.05% of each patient's repertoire were included in the public clonotype analysis. Fewer than 15 repertoires from age-matched healthy donors, obtained from immuneACCESS, served as clonality controls. TCRdb obtained this table from immuneACCESS and retained in-frame rearrangements with V and J assigned. These tables miss some clones; where compared with another copy, unresolved V genes account for less than half of the shortfall, and the remainder is unexplained. That table supplies the V and J calls and clone size; D and trimming were determined from the DNA. The sample table shows about 140,000 clones, and 80% are seen once. The top ten hold 7.5% to 8% of the sample.

The paper as a whole reports these results and caveats: At ibrutinib response clonality went up, during sustained remission it held steady, and at progression it dropped back toward baseline. At baseline, clonality was higher than in age-matched healthy donors and showed a strong correlation with circulating CD8+ T-cell counts. Public clonotypes were found to be uncommon and were observed to contract or remain stable during treatment; the increase in clonality was shown to reflect expansion of private clonotypes at ibrutinib response. Sampling times were not matched between patients in sustained remission and patients whose disease was progressing, and lymph node repertoires were not examined.

For this clone: Its antigen is still unknown. Base-call qualities are not available, and no considerably larger clone is one nucleotide away.

The receptor was derived from a human donor with chronic lymphocytic leukemia. Sequences were derived from PBMCs, sampled after 36 months of ibrutinib treatment. The V and J genes are TRBV13 and TRBJ1-2; 8 central bases correspond to TRBD1. The encoded CDR3 is CASSLARGPYYGYTF. The sequenced DNA is TGTGCCAGCAGCTTAGCCAGGGGGCCCTACTATGGCTACACCTTC.